This T cell receptor (beta chain) was recovered during a study of blood T cell repertoires in COVID-19. Study details: Samples came from the United States, Italy and Spain, spanning acute and convalescent COVID-19. The analysed material was cDNA or gDNA that came from T cells, B-cell-depleted T cells, or PBMCs.

In the authors' methods: Quantification of nucleated cells was approximated via reference gene primer amplification. The table came from immunoSEQ multiplex PCR; TCRdb's copy has only in-frame clones and leaves some out. That table furnishes V, J and clone size, whereas the DNA furnished D and trimming. The sample comprises around 99,000 clones, 70% to 90% of which are singletons, and around 1.1% rests with the top ten. The V end lost 1 base, the J end lost 0 bases, and 9 bases lay between the germline ends. Per germline, CDR1 MDHEN and CDR2 SYDVKM. The CDR3 is made up of 15 amino acids. The source of this sequence is a human donor in a cohort sampled during active COVID-19. The sample taken for sequencing was peripheral blood. The rearrangement joins TRBV28 to TRBJ1-1; D remains ambiguous. Written as DNA, the CDR3 is TGTGCCAGCAGTTTATACTACAACATGAACACTGAAGCTTTCTTT. Translation gives CASSLYYNMNTEAFF.